Here is one T cell receptor (beta chain) with its context. TEMRA cells underwent FACS enrichment and CD8+ and CD4+ T cells underwent negative isolation. Reverse transcription of roughly 0.45 to 1 ug RNA was carried out with random hexamers. With immunoSEQ multiplex PCR, TCR beta CDR3 was amplified across 54 Vbeta and 13 Jbeta. MiXCR, applied by TCRdb to the immunoSEQ multiplex PCR reads, yields one record per CDR3 protein. The sample has 200,000 to 250,000 distinct CDR3 sequences, roughly 95% seen once. The junction had 5 bases not matched to a gene; V was cut back by 3 bases and J by 4 bases. Per the germline V gene, CDR1 is MNHEY and CDR2 is SMNVEV (reference sequence). This CDR3 has 16 residues. This sample stems from a study of CD8 T cells in Susac syndrome.

The clonotype originates from a human donor with multiple sclerosis. Sequences were obtained from CD4+ T cells from PBMCs. This rearrangement joins TRBV27 to TRBJ2-2; TRBD2 matches at 10 bases. This CDR3 reads CASSFSSGGATGELFF. In DNA, the CDR3 is TGTGCCAGCAGTTTTTCGAGCGGGGGGGCCACCGGGGAGCTGTTTTTT.